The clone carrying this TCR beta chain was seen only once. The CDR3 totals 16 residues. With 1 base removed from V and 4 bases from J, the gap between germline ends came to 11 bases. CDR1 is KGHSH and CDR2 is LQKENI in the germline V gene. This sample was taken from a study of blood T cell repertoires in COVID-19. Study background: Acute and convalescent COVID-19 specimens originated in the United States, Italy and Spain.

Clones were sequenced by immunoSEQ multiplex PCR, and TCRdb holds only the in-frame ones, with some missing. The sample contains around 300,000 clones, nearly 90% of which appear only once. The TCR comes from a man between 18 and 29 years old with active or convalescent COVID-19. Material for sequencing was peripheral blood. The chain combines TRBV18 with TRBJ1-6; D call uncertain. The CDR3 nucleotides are TGTGCCAGCTCACCACGGGCCGGCAGTTATAATTCACCCCTCCACTTT. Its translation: CASSPRAGSYNSPLHF.